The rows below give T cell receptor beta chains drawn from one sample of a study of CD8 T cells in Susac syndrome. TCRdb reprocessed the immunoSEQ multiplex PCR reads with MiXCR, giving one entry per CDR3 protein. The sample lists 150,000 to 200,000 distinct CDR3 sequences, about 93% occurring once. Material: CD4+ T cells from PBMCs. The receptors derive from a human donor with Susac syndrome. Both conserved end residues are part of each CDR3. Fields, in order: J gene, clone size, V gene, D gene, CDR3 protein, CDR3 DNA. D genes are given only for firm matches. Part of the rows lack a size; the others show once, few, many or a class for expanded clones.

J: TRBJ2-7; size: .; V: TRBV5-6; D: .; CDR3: CASTEIGDRSSYEQYF; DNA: TGTGCCAGCACTGAAATCGGGGACCGGTCCTCCTACGAGCAGTACTTC
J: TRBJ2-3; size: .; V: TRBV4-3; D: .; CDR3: CASSQRDGSTDTQYF; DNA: TGCGCCAGCAGCCAGCGGGATGGCAGCACAGATACGCAGTATTTT
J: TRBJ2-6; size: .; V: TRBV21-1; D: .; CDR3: CASSKVAPTSGRPGANVLTF; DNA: TGTGCCAGCAGCAAAGTGGCGCCGACTAGCGGGAGGCCTGGGGCCAACGTCCTGACTTTC
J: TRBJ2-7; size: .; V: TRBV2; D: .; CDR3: CASSEALRQSATYEQYF; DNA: TGTGCCAGCAGTGAAGCGCTTCGACAGTCCGCTACCTACGAGCAGTACTTC
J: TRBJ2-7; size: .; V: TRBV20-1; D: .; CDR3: CSAGPGQGSSYEQYF; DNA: TGCAGTGCTGGCCCGGGGCAGGGAAGCTCCTACGAGCAGTACTTC
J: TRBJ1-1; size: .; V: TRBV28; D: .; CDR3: CASSGSWALTEAFF; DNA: TGTGCCAGCAGTGGCTCGTGGGCCCTCACTGAAGCTTTCTTT
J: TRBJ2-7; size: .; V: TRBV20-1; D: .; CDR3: CSASSSYEQYF; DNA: TGCAGTGCTAGCAGTTCCTACGAGCAGTACTTC
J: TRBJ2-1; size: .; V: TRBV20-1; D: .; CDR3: CSARVTGVDEQFF; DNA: TGCAGTGCTAGAGTTACTGGGGTCGATGAGCAGTTCTTC
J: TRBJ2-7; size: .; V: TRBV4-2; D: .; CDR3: CASSKRASDSAYEQYF; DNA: TGTGCCAGCAGCAAACGCGCAAGTGACAGTGCCTACGAGCAGTACTTC
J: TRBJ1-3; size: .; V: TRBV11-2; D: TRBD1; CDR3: CASSLRGLGGNTIYF; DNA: TGTGCCAGCAGTCTCAGGGGGCTTGGGGGAAACACCATATATTTT
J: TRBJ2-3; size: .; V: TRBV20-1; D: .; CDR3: CSARARRGAPGDTQYF; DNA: TGCAGTGCTAGAGCCCGCCGGGGGGCCCCGGGAGATACGCAGTATTTT
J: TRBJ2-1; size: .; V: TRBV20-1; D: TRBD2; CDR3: CSARLAGDNEQFF; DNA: TGCAGTGCTCGACTAGCGGGGGACAATGAGCAGTTCTTC
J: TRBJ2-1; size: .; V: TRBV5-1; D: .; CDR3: CASSLGGTKQFF; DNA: TGCGCCAGCAGCTTGGGGGGGACAAAGCAGTTCTTC
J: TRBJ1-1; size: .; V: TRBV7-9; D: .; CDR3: CASSRLYRLRTEAFF; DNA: TGTGCCAGCAGCCGGTTATACAGGTTACGGACTGAAGCTTTCTTT
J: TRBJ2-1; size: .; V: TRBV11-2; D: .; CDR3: CASSHGTSGLYEQFF; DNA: TGTGCCAGCAGTCACGGCACTAGTGGGTTGTATGAGCAGTTCTTC
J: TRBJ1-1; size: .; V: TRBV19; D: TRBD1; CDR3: CATKQGVTEAFF; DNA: TGTGCCACCAAACAGGGGGTCACTGAAGCTTTCTTT
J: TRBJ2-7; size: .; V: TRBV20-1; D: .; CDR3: CSARDTREKGYEQYF; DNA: TGCAGTGCTAGAGATACCAGGGAAAAGGGCTACGAGCAGTACTTC
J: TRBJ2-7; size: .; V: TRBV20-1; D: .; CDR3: CSARAPGGGIEQYF; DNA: TGCAGTGCTAGAGCCCCCGGTGGGGGGATTGAGCAGTACTTC
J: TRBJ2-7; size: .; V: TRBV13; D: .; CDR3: CASSFTGQEQYF; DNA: TGTGCCAGCAGCTTTACAGGGCAGGAGCAGTACTTC
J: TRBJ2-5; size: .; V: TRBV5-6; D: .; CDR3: CASSHSGGETQYF; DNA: TGTGCCAGCAGCCACTCCGGTGGAGAGACCCAGTACTTC
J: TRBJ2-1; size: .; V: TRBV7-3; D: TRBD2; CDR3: CASSLAGGEVDEQFF; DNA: TGTGCCAGCAGCCTAGCGGGGGGAGAGGTTGATGAGCAGTTCTTC
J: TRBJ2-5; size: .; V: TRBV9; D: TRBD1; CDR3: CASSAGQGQETQYF; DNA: TGTGCCAGCAGCGCGGGACAGGGCCAAGAGACCCAGTACTTC
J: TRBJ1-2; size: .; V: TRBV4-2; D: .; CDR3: CASSQGFIGGGYTF; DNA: TGTGCCAGCAGCCAAGGGTTCATCGGGGGCGGCTACACCTTC
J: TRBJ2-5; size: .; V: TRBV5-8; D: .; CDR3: CASSSPGAATRWETQYF; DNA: TGTGCCAGCAGCTCGCCGGGTGCAGCGACCCGATGGGAGACCCAGTACTTC
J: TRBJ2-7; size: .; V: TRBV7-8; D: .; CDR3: CASSSAGGQGGSSYEQYF; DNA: TGTGCCAGCAGCTCAGCGGGTGGACAGGGAGGGAGCTCCTACGAGCAGTACTTC
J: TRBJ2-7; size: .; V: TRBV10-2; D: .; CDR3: CASSESRTASYEQYF; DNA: TGCGCCAGCAGTGAGTCCAGGACAGCCTCCTACGAGCAGTACTTC
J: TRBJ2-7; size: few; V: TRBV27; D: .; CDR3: CASSLTPYEQYF; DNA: TGTGCCAGCAGTTTAACGCCTTACGAGCAGTACTTC
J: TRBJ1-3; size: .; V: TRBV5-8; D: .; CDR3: CASTRLGNTIYF; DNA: TGTGCCAGCACAAGACTCGGAAACACCATATATTTT
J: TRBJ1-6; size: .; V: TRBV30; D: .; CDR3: CAWSSPGPGYGSPLHF; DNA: TGTGCCTGGAGTAGCCCGGGACCCGGATACGGTTCACCCCTCCACTTT
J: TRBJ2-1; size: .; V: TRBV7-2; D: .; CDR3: CASSLDTAPHNEQFF; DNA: TGTGCCAGCAGCTTAGACACCGCGCCTCACAATGAGCAGTTCTTC
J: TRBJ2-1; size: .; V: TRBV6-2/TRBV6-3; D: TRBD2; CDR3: CASSPRLAGEGNEQFF; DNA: TGTGCCAGCAGTCCGAGACTAGCGGGAGAAGGAAATGAGCAGTTCTTC
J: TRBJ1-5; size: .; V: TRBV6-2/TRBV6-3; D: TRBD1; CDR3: CASRRGGNNQPQHF; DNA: TGTGCCAGCAGGAGAGGGGGCAACAATCAGCCCCAGCATTTT
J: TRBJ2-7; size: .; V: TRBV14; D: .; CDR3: CASSQVRVSNEQYF; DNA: TGTGCCAGCAGCCAAGTCCGGGTGTCCAACGAGCAGTACTTC
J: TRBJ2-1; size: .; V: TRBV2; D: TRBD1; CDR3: CASIYGGQGSNEQFF; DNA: TGTGCCAGCATCTACGGGGGACAGGGCTCGAATGAGCAGTTCTTC
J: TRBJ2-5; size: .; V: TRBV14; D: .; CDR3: CASSQDLLRAYQETQYF; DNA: TGTGCCAGCAGCCAAGATTTGCTCCGGGCGTACCAAGAGACCCAGTACTTC
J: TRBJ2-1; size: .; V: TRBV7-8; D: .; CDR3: CASSLRPFSYNEQFF; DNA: TGTGCCAGCAGCTTAAGACCCTTCTCCTACAATGAGCAGTTCTTC
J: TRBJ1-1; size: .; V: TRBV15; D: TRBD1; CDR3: CATSRDRALRGQAMNTEAFF; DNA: TGTGCCACCAGCAGAGATAGGGCGTTAAGAGGACAGGCCATGAACACTGAAGCTTTCTTT
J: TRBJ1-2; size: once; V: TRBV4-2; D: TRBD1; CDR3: CASSLEGGQGYYGYTF; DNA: TGTGCCAGCAGCTTAGAGGGGGGACAGGGGTACTATGGCTACACCTTC
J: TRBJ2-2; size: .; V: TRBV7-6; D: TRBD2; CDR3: CASSFKLAITGELFF; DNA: TGTGCCAGCAGCTTTAAACTAGCGATCACCGGGGAGCTGTTTTTT
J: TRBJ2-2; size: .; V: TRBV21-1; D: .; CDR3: CASSKRTPAVPGELFF; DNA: TGTGCCAGCAGCAAAAGGACACCGGCCGTCCCCGGGGAGCTGTTTTTT
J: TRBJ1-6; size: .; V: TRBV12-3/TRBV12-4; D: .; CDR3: CASSLAGGISPLHF; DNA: TGTGCCAGCAGTTTAGCCGGGGGTATTAGTCCCCTCCACTTT
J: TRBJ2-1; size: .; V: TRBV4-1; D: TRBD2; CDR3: CASSQTGGAYNEQFF; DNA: TGCGCCAGCAGCCAGACCGGGGGGGCTTACAATGAGCAGTTCTTC
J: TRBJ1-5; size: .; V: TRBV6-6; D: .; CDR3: CATDVGNQPQHF; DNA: TGTGCCACCGACGTTGGCAATCAGCCCCAGCATTTT
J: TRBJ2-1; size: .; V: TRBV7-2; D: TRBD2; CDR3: CASSFGLGSYNEQFF; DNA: TGTGCCAGCAGCTTCGGACTAGGGAGCTACAATGAGCAGTTCTTC
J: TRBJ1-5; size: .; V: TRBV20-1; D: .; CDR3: CSARIQGYQPQHF; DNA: TGCAGTGCTAGAATACAGGGCTATCAGCCCCAGCATTTT
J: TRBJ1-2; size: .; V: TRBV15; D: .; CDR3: CATSIRDPRTGSWTF; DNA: TGTGCCACCAGCATTCGGGACCCACGGACGGGATCGTGGACCTTC
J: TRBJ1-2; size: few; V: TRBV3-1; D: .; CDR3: CASSQAGGYTF; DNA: TGTGCCAGCAGCCAAGCAGGTGGCTACACCTTC
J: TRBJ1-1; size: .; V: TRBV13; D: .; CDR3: CASSPGQGSAFF; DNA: TGTGCCAGCAGCCCGGGGCAGGGTTCGGCTTTCTTT
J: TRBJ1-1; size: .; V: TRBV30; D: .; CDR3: CAWGGIVNTEAFF; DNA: TGTGCCTGGGGTGGAATCGTGAACACTGAAGCTTTCTTT
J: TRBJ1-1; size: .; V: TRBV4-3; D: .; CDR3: CASSQNSLHGDTEAFF; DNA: TGCGCCAGCAGCCAAAACAGTTTACATGGGGACACTGAAGCTTTCTTT
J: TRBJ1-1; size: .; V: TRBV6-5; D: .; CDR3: CASSYQTGGPNTEAFF; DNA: TGTGCCAGCAGTTACCAGACGGGAGGACCAAACACTGAAGCTTTCTTT
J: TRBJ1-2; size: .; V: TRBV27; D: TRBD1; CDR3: CASSLKAPGGAPVYGYTF; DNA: TGTGCCAGCAGTTTAAAGGCGCCAGGGGGCGCCCCGGTCTATGGCTACACCTTC
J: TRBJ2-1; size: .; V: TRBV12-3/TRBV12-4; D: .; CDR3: CASSLALGLGAYNEQFF; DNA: TGTGCCAGCAGTTTAGCCCTCGGACTGGGGGCCTACAATGAGCAGTTCTTC
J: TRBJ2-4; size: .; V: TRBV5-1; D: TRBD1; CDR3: CASSVQQGKEDIQYF; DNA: TGCGCCAGCAGCGTACAACAGGGGAAGGAGGACATTCAGTACTTC
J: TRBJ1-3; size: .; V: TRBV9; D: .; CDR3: CASSVVPSSGSGNTIYF; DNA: TGTGCCAGCAGCGTAGTCCCCTCCTCTGGCAGTGGAAACACCATATATTTT
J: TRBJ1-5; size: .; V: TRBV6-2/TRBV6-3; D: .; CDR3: CASSRDGNQPQHF; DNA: TGTGCCAGCAGTAGGGACGGTAATCAGCCCCAGCATTTT
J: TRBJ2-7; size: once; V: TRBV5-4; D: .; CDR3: CASSDGRQATYEQYF; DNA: TGTGCCAGCAGCGACGGGCGGCAGGCAACCTACGAGCAGTACTTC
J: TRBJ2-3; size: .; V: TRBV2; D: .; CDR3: CASSEGRASTDTQYF; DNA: TGTGCCAGCAGTGAAGGGCGGGCAAGCACAGATACGCAGTATTTT
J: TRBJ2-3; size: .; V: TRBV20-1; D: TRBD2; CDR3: CSAPMGGGSTDTQYF; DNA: TGCAGTGCCCCCATGGGCGGGGGAAGCACAGATACGCAGTATTTT
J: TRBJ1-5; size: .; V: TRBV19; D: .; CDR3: CASIPGGGNQPQHF; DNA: TGTGCCAGTATTCCGGGGGGCGGCAATCAGCCCCAGCATTTT